The source of this T cell receptor (beta chain) is a study of regulatory T cells in long-lasting Graves disease. Study-level points and caveats: TCR diversity was lower in persistent Graves' patients than in newly diagnosed ones.

Time point indicated: persistent/refractory GD, antithyroid drugs over 5 years with positive TRAb. The TCR library used RNA extracted from PBMCs. Guidelines of the American Thyroid Association were used to diagnose Graves' disease. This CDR3 is 13 amino acids long. Trimming took off 8 bases at V and 1 base at J, with 11 bases between the two ends. From germline, CDR1 is LNHNV and CDR2 YYDKDF (reference sequence). CDR3 regions were amplified by Arm-PCR using iRepertoire HTBI primers to build TCR beta libraries. In TCRdb, the multiplex PCR reads were re-called with MiXCR into one record per CDR3 protein. In the table there are around 430,000 distinct CDR3 sequences, 22% of which are singletons. This clonotype appeared many times. Its antigen is as yet unknown.

V is TRBV15 and J is TRBJ1-1, with D unresolved. The starting material was peripheral blood mononuclear cells (PBMCs), obtained when the disease was refractory, from a patient treated with antithyroid drugs. This TCR was sampled from a female donor with Graves disease. The CDR3 bases are TGTGCCACCCTGGGCGTGGGGAACACTGAAGCTTTCTTT. This translates into CATLGVGNTEAFF.